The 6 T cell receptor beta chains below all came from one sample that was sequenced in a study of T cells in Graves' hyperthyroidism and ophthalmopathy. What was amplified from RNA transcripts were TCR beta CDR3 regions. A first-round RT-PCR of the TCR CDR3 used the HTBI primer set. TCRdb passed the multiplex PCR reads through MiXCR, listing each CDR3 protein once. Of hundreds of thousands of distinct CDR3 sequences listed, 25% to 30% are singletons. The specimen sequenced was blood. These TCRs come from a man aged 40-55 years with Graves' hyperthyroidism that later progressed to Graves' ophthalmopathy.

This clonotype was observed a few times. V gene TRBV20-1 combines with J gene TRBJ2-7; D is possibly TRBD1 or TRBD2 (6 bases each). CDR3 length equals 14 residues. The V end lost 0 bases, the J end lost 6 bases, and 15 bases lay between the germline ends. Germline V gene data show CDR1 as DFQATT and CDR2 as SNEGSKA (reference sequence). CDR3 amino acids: CSARDSGAGVEQYF. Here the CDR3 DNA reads TGCAGTGCTAGAGATTCGGGGGCAGGGGTCGAGCAGTACTTC.

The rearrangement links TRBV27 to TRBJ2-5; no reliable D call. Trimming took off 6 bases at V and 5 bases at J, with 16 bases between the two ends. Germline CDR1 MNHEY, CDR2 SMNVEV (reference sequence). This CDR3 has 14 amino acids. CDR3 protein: CASRIWAQGETQYF. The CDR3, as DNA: TGTGCCAGCAGAATCTGGGCGCAAGGGGAGACCCAGTACTTC.

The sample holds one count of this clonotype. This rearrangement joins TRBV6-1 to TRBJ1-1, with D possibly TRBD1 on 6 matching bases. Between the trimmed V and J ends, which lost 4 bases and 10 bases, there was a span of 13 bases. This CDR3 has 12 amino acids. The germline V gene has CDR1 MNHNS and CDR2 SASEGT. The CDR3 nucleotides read TGTGCCAGCAGTGCTACGACAGGCTTAGCTTTCTTT. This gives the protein CASSATTGLAFF.

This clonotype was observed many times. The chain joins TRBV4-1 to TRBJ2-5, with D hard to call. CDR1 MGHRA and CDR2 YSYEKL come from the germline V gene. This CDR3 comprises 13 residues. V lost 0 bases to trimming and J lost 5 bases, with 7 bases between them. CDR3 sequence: CASSQDLEETQYF. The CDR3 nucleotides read TGCGCCAGCAGCCAAGATCTGGAGGAGACCCAGTACTTC.

This CDR3 reads CASSSRRQGNGYTF. CDR3 DNA sequence: TGTGCCAGCAGTTCCCGTCGACAGGGTAATGGCTACACCTTC. This chain uses TRBV6-5 with TRBJ1-2; 7 bases match TRBD1. CDR3 size: 14 residues. Germline V gene lookup returns CDR1 MNHEY and CDR2 SVGAGI. The V gene end was trimmed by 4 bases and the J gene end by 6 bases; junction bases not matched to a gene: 8.

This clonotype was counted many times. DNA of the CDR3: TGTGCCAGCAGCCCACTCCGGGACGGCGGTCGGGGCACCTTC. Translating gives CASSPLRDGGRGTF. The chain uses TRBV3-1 and TRBJ1-2; the D gene is possibly TRBD1 (5 bases). V gave up 4 bases and J gave up 13 bases, with 22 bases separating them. The CDR3 runs 14 residues. Germline V CDR1 and CDR2: LGHDT, YNNKEL (reference sequence).